The entry below gives a single T cell receptor beta chain sequence along with its context. Germline V CDR1 and CDR2: MNHEY, SVGAGI. V dropped 6 bases and J dropped 8 bases, with 19 bases sitting between them. The CDR3 is 15 residues long. Sequenced by immunoSEQ multiplex PCR; TCRdb stores in-frame clones only, minus some. The data show 29,000 or so clones, nearly 95% seen once. This record comes from a study of OX40 agonist ivuxolimab in advanced cancers. V gene TRBV6-5 combines with J gene TRBJ1-4; no reliable D call. Specimen: CD4+ or CD8+ T cells sorted from blood, collected in a trial of the OX40 agonist ivuxolimab. The TCR originated in an adult with an advanced solid tumor such as melanoma, head and neck, liver or kidney cancer. CDR3 coding DNA: TGTGCCAGCAGCCCGGAGTCACCCCCATACGAAAAACTGTTTTTT. Translated, it gives CASSPESPPYEKLFF.